Below are 14 T cell receptor beta chains sequenced from a single sample in a study of T cell responses to AZD1222 COVID-19 vaccine. Clones were sequenced by immunoSEQ multiplex PCR, and TCRdb holds only the in-frame ones, with some missing. The profile shows 130,000 or so clones, 90% of them singletons. Here the sequenced sample was peripheral blood, taken on day 0 of AZD1222 vaccination. The receptors were gathered from an adult in good health.

The genes are TRBV5-1 and TRBJ2-7, with TRBD2 as a possible D gene (5 bases). This CDR3 is built from 12 residues. Trimming cost V 3 bases and J 2 bases, with 6 bases left between them. Germline-derived CDR1 and CDR2 are SGHRS and YFSETQ. The CDR3: CASSSGAYEQYF. The CDR3 bases are TGCGCCAGCAGCTCCGGGGCCTACGAGCAGTACTTC.

In its sample, this clone was seen once. The rearrangement joins TRBV28 to TRBJ2-3, with 8 bases identical to TRBD2. CDR1 MDHEN and CDR2 SYDVKM come from the germline V gene. V lost 8 bases to trimming and J lost 4 bases; unmatched junction nucleotides: 5. This CDR3 is 13 amino acids long. In DNA, the CDR3 is TGTGCCAGCGGACTAGCAATCCCAGATACGCAGTATTTT. Residues: CASGLAIPDTQYF.

This chain uses TRBV19 with TRBJ1-2; tentatively, D is TRBD1 (5 bases). The CDR3 runs to 14 residues. Germline lookup yields CDR1 LNHDA and CDR2 SQIVND (reference sequence). Trimming took 10 bases from V and 7 from J, leaving 22 bases between them. The CDR3 here is CATLGRGLQGGYTF. In nucleotides, the CDR3 is TGTGCCACCCTGGGGAGGGGCCTCCAGGGTGGCTACACCTTC.

This chain joins TRBV6-5 and TRBJ2-5; D is unresolved. There are 13 residues in the CDR3. The germline V gene has CDR1 MNHEY and CDR2 SVGAGI. Trimming pared 6 bases from V and 7 bases from J, leaving 15 bases between. Written as DNA, the CDR3 is TGTGCCAGCAGGTTCCTTACGGCCGGGACCCAGTACTTC. Encoded protein: CASRFLTAGTQYF.

The V and J genes are TRBV11-3 and TRBJ2-1; 12 nucleotides agree with TRBD2. The CDR3 has 15 amino acids. In germline, CDR1 is SGHNT, CDR2 YENEEA. V lost 5 bases and J lost 6; bases outside the gene matches: 5. CDR3 bases: TGTGCCAGCAGCCGAGGACTAGCGGGAAGCAATGAGCAGTTCTTC. It encodes CASSRGLAGSNEQFF.

The V gene is TRBV10-2, the J gene TRBJ1-6; 10 bases align to TRBD1. V gave up 5 bases and J gave up 10 bases; unmatched junction bases: 8. CDR3 length equals 15 residues. In germline, CDR1 is WSHSY, CDR2 SAAADI. The CDR3 sequence: CASSHTGTGDSPLHF. DNA of the CDR3: TGCGCCAGCAGTCACACCGGGACAGGGGACTCACCCCTCCACTTT.

The CDR3 protein is CASSRRSSGFSSTDTQYF. The DNA of the CDR3 is TGTGCCAGCAGTAGGAGGTCTAGCGGTTTCTCTAGCACAGATACGCAGTATTTT. The chain links TRBV13 to TRBJ2-3, with 7 bases fitting TRBD2. The V and J ends lost 6 bases and 0 bases, in that order; junction bases with no gene match: 15. CDR1 is PRHDT and CDR2 is FYEKMQ in the germline V gene (reference sequence). CDR3 length equals 18 residues.

V gene TRBV6-2 or TRBV6-3 combines with J gene TRBJ1-1; D call uncertain. V lost 6 bases, J lost 0 bases, and 8 bases lay in between. The CDR3 extends over 13 amino acids. The germline V gene has CDR1 MNHEY and CDR2 SVGEGT. This chain's CDR3 is CASSPSLNTEAFF. The CDR3 DNA is TGTGCCAGCAGCCCTTCTCTGAACACTGAAGCTTTCTTT.

The rearrangement links TRBV7-2 to TRBJ2-3; 13 positions agree with TRBD2. This CDR3 has 16 residues. The V gene end was trimmed by 4 bases and the J gene end by 2 bases; junction bases not matched to a gene: 3. The germline V gene has CDR1 SGHTA and CDR2 FQGNSA. CDR3 nucleotides: TGTGCCAGCAGCTCGGGACTAGCGGGGTTCACAGATACGCAGTATTTT. Protein sequence: CASSSGLAGFTDTQYF.

V gene TRBV6-4 combines with J gene TRBJ2-5; 8 bases map to TRBD1. Unmatched junction bases numbered 6, after V lost 6 bases and J lost 3 bases. The CDR3 length is 14 residues. Germline V gene data show CDR1 as MRHNA and CDR2 as SNTAGT. This chain's CDR3 is CASRRDRRKETQYF. The CDR3 DNA is TGTGCCAGCAGGAGGGACAGGAGAAAAGAGACCCAGTACTTC.

The chain combines TRBV5-1 with TRBJ1-1, with unresolved D. Trimming removed 0 bases at V and 0 bases at J, with 3 bases between. CDR3 length equals 13 residues. CDR1 is SGHRS and CDR2 is YFSETQ in the germline V gene. Here the CDR3 DNA reads TGCGCCAGCAGCTTGGGGGTGAACACTGAAGCTTTCTTT. Its translation is CASSLGVNTEAFF.

This clone showed up just once. The V call is TRBV27, the J call TRBJ2-1; D is ambiguous. The CDR3 is 16 amino acids. Trimming cost V 5 bases and J 1 base, with 15 bases left between them. Germline-derived CDR1 and CDR2 are MNHEY and SMNVEV (reference sequence). The CDR3 DNA reads as TGTGCCAGCAGTCCCGCAGGATTCCGGTCCTACAATGAGCAGTTCTTC. Encoded protein: CASSPAGFRSYNEQFF.

The chain joins TRBV6-2 or TRBV6-3 to TRBJ2-7; 7 bases are shared with TRBD1. The V gene end was trimmed by 4 bases and the J gene end by 6 bases; junction bases not matched to a gene: 9. Germline CDR1 is MNHEY and CDR2 is SVGEGT. The CDR3 spans 14 residues. The CDR3 coding sequence is TGTGCCAGCAGTTCCCCGGACAGGCCTGCCGAGCAGTACTTC. It encodes CASSSPDRPAEQYF.

J is TRBJ1-5 and V is TRBV28, with D possibly matching TRBD1 (5 bases). Trimming left V 3 bases short and J 5 bases short, with 11 bases between. The germline V gene has CDR1 MDHEN and CDR2 SYDVKM. There are 14 residues in the CDR3. CDR3 DNA sequence: TGTGCCAGCAGTTTCCCCCAGGGCCATCAGCCCCAGCATTTT. Translating it yields CASSFPQGHQPQHF.